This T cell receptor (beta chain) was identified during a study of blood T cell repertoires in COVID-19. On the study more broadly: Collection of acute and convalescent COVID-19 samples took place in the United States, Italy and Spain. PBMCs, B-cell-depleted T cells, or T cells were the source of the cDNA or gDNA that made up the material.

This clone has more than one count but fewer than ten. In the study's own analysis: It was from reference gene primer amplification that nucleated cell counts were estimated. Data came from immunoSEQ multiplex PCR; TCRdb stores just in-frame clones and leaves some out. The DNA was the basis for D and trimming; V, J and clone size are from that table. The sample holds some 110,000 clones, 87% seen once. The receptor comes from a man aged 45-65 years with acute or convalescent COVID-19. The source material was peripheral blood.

The CDR3, as DNA: TGTGCCAGCAGTCGAGGGAATGAGCAGTTCTTC. It translates to CASSRGNEQFF. The chain recombines TRBV2 with TRBJ2-1, with TRBD2 as a possible D gene (5 bases). CDR1 and CDR2 (germline): SNHLY, FYNNEI. The V and J ends lost 5 bases and 7 bases respectively, with 6 bases between them. This CDR3 is built from 11 residues. The full variable domain, rest sourced from reference TRBV2 and TRBJ2-1, is EPEVTQTPSHQVTQMGQEVILRCVPISNHLYFYWYRQILGQKVEFLVSFYNNEISEKSEIFDDQFSVERPDGSNFTLKIRSTKLEDSAMYFCASSRGNEQFFGPGTRLTVL.